This T cell receptor beta chain was obtained from a study of early T cells in non-severe SARS-CoV-2 infection. As for the study in general: Bulk RNA from unsorted whole blood was sequenced; chains were unpaired.

General observations from the study: Missing private and CD4 specificities, VDJdb matching favored anti-spike CD8 responses.

The CDR3 loop spans 14 amino acids. The V end was cut by 0 bases, the J end by 5 bases, with 9 bases between. Germline V gene data show CDR1 as SGHNT and CDR2 as YYREEE (reference sequence). Remarks on this clonotype: What it recognizes is unknown.

The TCR library protocol attached unique molecular identifiers to the individual cDNA molecules. Via MiXCR, TCRdb re-called the 5' RACE reads, giving one row per CDR3 protein. The sample yields tens of thousands of distinct CDR3 sequences, around 15% seen once. The sample in question was whole blood, obtained at baseline. The chain couples TRBV5-4 to TRBJ2-1; perhaps TRBD2 as D (5 bases). The sequence was collected from an adult who was a healthcare worker with PCR-confirmed SARS-CoV-2 infection or an uninfected control (not recorded which). CDR3 region: CASSLVSGDNEQFF. In nucleotides, the CDR3 is TGTGCCAGCAGCTTGGTCTCCGGGGACAATGAGCAGTTCTTC.